This is a list of T cell receptor beta chains from one sample in a study of shared clonotypes between healthy human individuals. Some clones are missing from TCRdb's copy, which holds only in-frame ones; the method was immunoSEQ multiplex PCR. The table has 1.4 million to 1.5 million clones, 96% seen once; the top ten hold 1.2%. The source material was naive CD4+ T cells sorted from blood. The receptor set was obtained from a young man in good health. Both conserved end residues are part of each CDR3. The D gene is left open where the match is weak. Size is stated for part of the rows, as once, few or many counts, or as a class when the clone is expanded.

TRBV30	TRBJ1-1	NA	NA	TGTGCCTGGAGTGTAATATCTGAAGCTTTCTTT	CAWSVISEAFF
TRBV5-1	TRBJ2-7	NA	NA	TGCGCCAGCAGCTTGGCCCCAGGGTTAGACTACGAGCAGTACTTC	CASSLAPGLDYEQYF
TRBV2	TRBJ2-2	NA	NA	TGTGCCAGCAGTCCTCGACAGAACACCGGGGAGCTGTTTTTT	CASSPRQNTGELFF
TRBV10-2	TRBJ2-2	NA	NA	TGCGCCAGCAGTAGGACCGGGGAGCTGTTTTTT	CASSRTGELFF
TRBV5-1	TRBJ2-5	NA	few	TGCGCCAGCAGCTTGGGCAGGGCAGAGACCCAGTACTTC	CASSLGRAETQYF
TRBV28	TRBJ2-1	TRBD1	NA	TGTGCCAGCAACCTGCCGGGACAGCGAAATTTTGAGCAGTTCTTC	CASNLPGQRNFEQFF
TRBV19	TRBJ2-7	NA	NA	TGTGCCAGTACCTCCCAGGGGAATTCCTACGAGCAGTACTTC	CASTSQGNSYEQYF
TRBV7-8	TRBJ2-5	NA	NA	TGTGCCAGCAGCGGATTCAGGAAACAAGAGACCCAGTACTTC	CASSGFRKQETQYF
TRBV28	TRBJ2-5	TRBD2	NA	TGTGCCACTGGACTAGCGGGAGGGCAGACCCAGTACTTC	CATGLAGGQTQYF
TRBV6-6	TRBJ1-5	NA	NA	TGTGCCAGCAGTCGGGACCCTCGGGGCAGGCCCCAGCATTTT	CASSRDPRGRPQHF
TRBV30	TRBJ1-2	NA	once	TGTGCCTGGAGCCCTAATGTGAGCAGGGGTGGTGGCTACACCTTC	CAWSPNVSRGGGYTF
TRBV4-3	TRBJ2-5	NA	NA	TGCGCCAGCAGCCAAGACCATCAAGAGACCCAGTACTTC	CASSQDHQETQYF
TRBV6-5	TRBJ1-1	NA	NA	TGTGCCAGCAAGAGGCGGAGGGACGTGAACACTGAAGCTTTCTTT	CASKRRRDVNTEAFF
TRBV15	TRBJ2-1	NA	once	TGTGCCACCAGCAGGGACTGGCAGATAAACAATGAGCAGTTCTTC	CATSRDWQINNEQFF
TRBV7-2	TRBJ2-7	TRBD2	NA	TGTGCCAGCAGCTCCCTGGGCGGGAGGGCAGGCGAGCAGTACTTC	CASSSLGGRAGEQYF
TRBV5-5	TRBJ1-1	TRBD1	NA	TGTGCCAGCAGCACAGGGGTAAGGACTGAAGCTTTCTTT	CASSTGVRTEAFF
TRBV4-1	TRBJ2-7	NA	NA	TGCGCCAGCAGCAATCCGGGACAAGATTACGAGCAGTACTTC	CASSNPGQDYEQYF
TRBV5-4	TRBJ2-7	NA	once	TGTGCCAGCACGCTAAGGACGGGGGAGTCCTACGAGCAGTACTTC	CASTLRTGESYEQYF
TRBV30	TRBJ2-4	NA	NA	TGTGCCTGGAGTGCGTTGGCGGGATTAGCCAAAGACATTCAGTACTTC	CAWSALAGLAKDIQYF
TRBV19	TRBJ2-6	NA	NA	TGTGCCAGTAGCGAGGCTGGGGCCAACGTCCTGACTTTC	CASSEAGANVLTF
TRBV29-1	TRBJ2-5	NA	once	TGCAGCGTTGTCACGGGGTTAGAGACCCAGTACTTC	CSVVTGLETQYF
TRBV7-2	TRBJ1-5	NA	NA	TGTGCCAGCAGCTTAAGGGGAGGGGCGGGGCAGCCCCAGCATTTT	CASSLRGGAGQPQHF
TRBV28	TRBJ2-1	NA	NA	TGTGCCAGCAGTGTGATTGGACAGTACAATGAGCAGTTCTTC	CASSVIGQYNEQFF
TRBV19	TRBJ2-1	NA	NA	TGTGCCAGTAGTATCTTCAGGGGAGCCAATGAGCAGTTCTTC	CASSIFRGANEQFF
TRBV7-6	TRBJ2-1	NA	NA	TGTGCCAGCAGCTTATGGCCTGTTGACAATGAGCAGTTCTTC	CASSLWPVDNEQFF
TRBV5-1	TRBJ1-4	NA	NA	TGCGCCAGCAGCAGGGACCGTATTGCAACTAATGAAAAACTGTTTTTT	CASSRDRIATNEKLFF
TRBV28	TRBJ1-2	TRBD1	once	TGTGCCAGTCCTTTCCGCAGGGGGCGTGGCTACACCTTC	CASPFRRGRGYTF
TRBV5-4	TRBJ2-3	NA	NA	TGTGCCAGCAGCGGGGGTCTAGGCACGCAGTATTTT	CASSGGLGTQYF
TRBV9	TRBJ2-3	NA	once	TGTGCCAGCTCGGAGTCAGGGACAACGGGAGATACGCAGTATTTT	CASSESGTTGDTQYF
TRBV5-1	TRBJ2-5	TRBD2	NA	TGCGCCAGCAGCTTGTCGGCGGGAGGGGGTGAGACCCAGTACTTC	CASSLSAGGGETQYF